This TCR beta chain was found in a study of T cell repertoires in cytomegalovirus infection. Study conclusions and caveats: CMV-specific TCR beta clonotypes restricted by HLA-C were the ones dominating the ex vivo response.

With 0 bases removed from V and 4 bases from J, the gap between germline ends came to 18 bases. This CDR3 has 17 amino acids. Per the germline V gene, CDR1 is MGHRA and CDR2 is YSYEKL. In TCRdb, the reads were re-called with MiXCR into one record per CDR3 protein. The sample records roughly 640,000 distinct CDR3 sequences, approximately 25% being singletons. This clonotype was counted a few times. The antigen is unknown. Sequencing was done on a sample of CD8+ T cells from PBMCs. The source of this sequence is a human donor in good health (CMV status not recorded). Some clones in this sample may be carry-over from other donors' samples. The V and J genes are TRBV4-1 and TRBJ1-1, with D maybe TRBD1 (6 bases). The CDR3 region is CASSQDLQGWIGTEAFF. CDR3 nucleotides: TGCGCCAGCAGCCAAGATTTGCAGGGGTGGATCGGCACTGAAGCTTTCTTT.